One and the same sample provided the 19 T cell receptor beta chains below, sequenced in a study of response to subunit inactivated influenza vaccine. TCRdb redid the calling of the RT-PCR reads with MiXCR, one entry per CDR3 protein. Among hundreds of thousands of distinct CDR3 sequences listed, 16% were seen once. The source material was CD4+ T cells sorted from PBMCs, sampled around 25 months after vaccination. The receptors come from a man between 50 and 69 years old who received an inactivated influenza vaccine.

Concerning this clonotype: A much bigger clone sits one base away, suggesting this may be a read error. CDR3 region: CSANRDSQETQCF. The CDR3 DNA reads TGCAGTGCTAACCGGGACAGCCAAGAGACCCAGTGCTTC. The chain carries TRBV20-1 and TRBJ2-5; 7 bases match TRBD1. CDR1 is DFQATT, CDR2 SNEGSKA, per germline (reference sequence). The CDR3 has 13 amino acids.

The chain couples TRBV5-5 to TRBJ1-1; the D is unclear. The CDR3 contains 15 residues. Germline V CDR1 and CDR2: SGHKS, YYEKEE (reference sequence). Trimming took off 1 base at V and 0 bases at J, with 10 bases between the two ends. The CDR3 sequence is CASSLIRQVNTEAFF. The CDR3 region has the DNA TGTGCCAGCAGCTTGATACGGCAGGTGAACACTGAAGCTTTCTTT.

There are many counts of this clonotype. J is TRBJ2-4 and V is TRBV12-3 or TRBV12-4; D is uncertain. The V gene lost 4 bases and the J gene lost 1 base, with 8 bases spanning the gap. The CDR3 is made up of 14 amino acids. The DNA of the CDR3 is TGTGCCAGCAGTTCGCGGCCTGCCAAAAACATTCAGTACTTC. Amino acid sequence: CASSSRPAKNIQYF.

This chain connects TRBV5-1 to TRBJ2-3; D may be TRBD1 (7 bases). The CDR3 is 16 residues long. Germline lookup yields CDR1 SGHRS and CDR2 YFSETQ. Trimming took off 1 base at V and 6 bases at J, with 18 bases between the two ends. In DNA form, the CDR3 reads TGCGCCAGCAGCTTGTCCCGCAGGGGGACTTTGGATACGCAGTATTTT. The encoded protein is CASSLSRRGTLDTQYF.

The genes are TRBV12-3 or TRBV12-4 and TRBJ1-3, with D uncertain. This CDR3 comprises 14 residues. Trimming took off 7 bases at V and 0 bases at J, with 10 bases between the two ends. The CDR3 sequence is CASTRPTSGNTIYF. In nucleotides, the CDR3 is TGTGCCAGCACCAGACCGACCTCTGGAAACACCATATATTTT.

This chain uses TRBV6-2 or TRBV6-3 with TRBJ1-5, with D unclear. The CDR3 loop spans 12 amino acids. V was clipped by 6 bases and J by 11 bases, with 14 bases between them. In germline, CDR1 is MNHEY, CDR2 SVGEGT. The CDR3 DNA is TGTGCCAGCAGCCCCCCCCCCGAGGCCCAGCATTTT. Its translation is CASSPPPEAQHF.

This clonotype was detected a few times. The chain links TRBV24-1 to TRBJ2-3; 9 bases fit TRBD1. After removal of 3 bases from V and 2 bases from J, the junction contained 5 bases not matched to a gene. The length of the CDR3 is 16 residues. Germline CDR1 is KGHDR and CDR2 is SFDVKD. The CDR3 region has the DNA TGTGCCACCAGTGATCCGGGACAGGGACACACAGATACGCAGTATTTT. Translating it yields CATSDPGQGHTDTQYF.

This clonotype was seen repeatedly, ten times or more. This CDR3 reads CASSRVVVPTNEKLFF. Here the CDR3 DNA reads TGCGCCAGCAGCCGAGTTGTCGTCCCAACTAATGAAAAACTGTTTTTT. V and J are TRBV4-1 and TRBJ1-4; D unclear. The CDR3 loop spans 16 amino acids. The V and J ends lost 4 bases and 0 bases respectively, with 12 bases between them. Germline V CDR1 and CDR2: MGHRA, YSYEKL.

V is TRBV5-8 and J is TRBJ2-1; D remains unclear. The CDR3 loop spans 15 amino acids. Germline V gene data show CDR1 as SGHTS and CDR2 as YDEGEE. Trimming took 0 bases from V and 4 from J, leaving 11 bases between them. CDR3 sequence: CASSLGQVPYNEQFF. CDR3 DNA: TGTGCCAGCAGCTTGGGACAAGTCCCTTACAATGAGCAGTTCTTC.

This clonotype was counted a few times. This chain connects TRBV12-3 or TRBV12-4 to TRBJ1-3; D possibly corresponds to TRBD1 (6 bases). The CDR3 is 14 residues long. The V gene lost 6 bases and the J gene lost 3 bases, with 12 bases spanning the gap. Here the CDR3 DNA reads TGTGCCAGCAGCCGTACAGGGATTGGAAACACCATATATTTT. Its translation is CASSRTGIGNTIYF.

The chain couples TRBV6-6 to TRBJ2-3; D gene unclear. The CDR3 sequence is 12 residues long. In germline, CDR1 is MNHNY, CDR2 SVGAGI (reference sequence). V lost 3 bases and J 2 bases, leaving 3 bases between the germline ends. The CDR3 DNA follows: TGTGCCAGCAGTTATAACACAGATACGCAGTATTTT. Translation gives CASSYNTDTQYF.

This chain uses TRBV2 with TRBJ2-6; perhaps TRBD2 as D (6 bases). Germline values: CDR1 SNHLY, CDR2 FYNNEI. CDR3 length: 14 amino acids. The CDR3 coding sequence is TGTGCGGGGGGAGCCGTCCTGGGGGCCAACGTCCTGACTTTC. It yields the protein CAGGAVLGANVLTF. Drawing the rest from reference TRBV2 and TRBJ2-6, the complete variable domain is EPEVTQTPSHQVTQMGQEVILRCVPISNHLYFYWYRQILGQKVEFLVSFYNNEISEKSEIFDDQFSVERPDGSNFTLKIRSTKLEDSAMYFCAGGAVLGANVLTFGAGSRLTVL.

J is TRBJ2-7 and V is TRBV7-9, with D possibly matching TRBD2 (5 bases). The V gene lost 5 bases and the J gene lost 4 bases, with 18 bases spanning the gap. Germline V gene data show CDR1 as SEHNR and CDR2 as FQNEAQ (reference sequence). This CDR3 contains 15 residues. CDR3 coding DNA: TGTGCCAGCAGCACTAGGGTGGGAAGTTCGTACGAGCAGTACTTC. Translating gives CASSTRVGSSYEQYF.

This clonotype was recorded at least ten times. The CDR3 bases are TGTGCCAGCAGCCCGACTAGCGTTCAAGAGACCCAGTACTTC. Its protein product is CASSPTSVQETQYF. The rearrangement links TRBV7-9 to TRBJ2-5, with 8 positions matching TRBD2. The CDR3 loop spans 14 amino acids. Germline loops: CDR1 SEHNR, CDR2 FQNEAQ (reference sequence). The V and J ends lost 5 bases and 2 bases, in that order; junction bases with no gene match: 4.

In its sample, this clonotype was seen many times. The chain is built from TRBV27 and TRBJ2-3, with 12 bases aligning to TRBD2. Germline V lookup: CDR1 MNHEY, CDR2 SMNVEV (reference sequence). The CDR3 is 16 amino acids. The ends lost 7 bases at V and 2 bases at J; junction bases unmatched: 7. Here the CDR3 reads CASTPGLAGITDTQYF. In DNA form, the CDR3 reads TGTGCCAGCACCCCTGGACTAGCGGGAATCACAGATACGCAGTATTTT.

The chain uses TRBV5-1 and TRBJ1-1, with unresolved D. The CDR3 sequence is 15 residues long. Germline V CDR1 and CDR2: SGHRS, YFSETQ. V lost 9 bases, J lost 0 bases, and 18 bases lay in between. The CDR3 spells CATNDGAGMNTEAFF. As DNA, the CDR3 is TGCGCCACCAACGACGGAGCTGGCATGAACACTGAAGCTTTCTTT.

The chain combines TRBV20-1 with TRBJ2-3; 10 nucleotides match TRBD2. The CDR3 totals 15 residues. Germline V lookup: CDR1 DFQATT, CDR2 SNEGSKA (reference sequence). With 4 bases clipped from V and 1 base from J, the junction kept 5 bases outside the gene matches. The CDR3 bases are TGCAGTGCTACCCATAGCGGGGGGCGCACAGATACGCAGTATTTT. This codes for CSATHSGGRTDTQYF.

This clonotype came up many times. The J gene is TRBJ2-1, the V gene TRBV5-1, with 10 nucleotides matching TRBD2. J gave up 8 bases and V 0 bases, and 8 bases lay outside the gene matches. CDR3 size: 16 residues. Germline V gene lookup returns CDR1 SGHRS and CDR2 YFSETQ. CDR3 nucleotide sequence: TGCGCCAGCAGCTTGGAAAATCTAGCGGGAGTCGATGAGCAGTTCTTC. This codes for CASSLENLAGVDEQFF.

This clonotype was recorded at least ten times. A junction boundary mismatches the germline segment, possibly from a read error. The chain links TRBV7-2 to TRBJ2-3; a weak D match, TRBD1 (6 bases). Germline V gives CDR1 SGHTA, CDR2 FQGNSA. The CDR3 extends over 13 amino acids. The CDR3 region is CASSLGRGDTQYF. For the CDR3, the DNA is TGCGCCAGCAGCTTGGGCAGGGGAGATACGCAGTATTTT. The whole variable domain, remainder taken from reference TRBV7-2 and TRBJ2-3, is GAGVSQSPSNKVTEKGKDVELRCDPISGHTALYWYRQSLGQGLEFLIYFQGNSAPDKSGLPSDRFSAERTGGSVSTLTIQRTQQEDSAVYLCASSLGRGDTQYFGPGTRLTVL.